The sequence of this T cell receptor (beta chain) was determined in a study of T cells in Graves' hyperthyroidism and ophthalmopathy. Using RNA transcripts as the source, TCR beta CDR3 regions were amplified. HTBI primers were used for first-round RT-PCR of the TCR CDR3. TCRdb redid the calling of the multiplex PCR reads with MiXCR, one entry per CDR3 protein. The data hold approximately 220,000 distinct CDR3 sequences, with around 18% observed a single time. This clonotype was observed many times. V lost 4 bases and J lost 7, with 16 bases in between. CDR3 length equals 14 residues. The germline gives CDR1 LGHDT, CDR2 YNNKEL (reference sequence).

This receptor was obtained from a man aged 35-49 years with Graves' hyperthyroidism. Sequenced input: blood. This chain joins TRBV3-1 and TRBJ1-1; D is ambiguous. For the CDR3, the DNA is TGTGCCAGCAGCCCTGCTGAAGGAACTATTGAAGCTTTCTTT. Translation gives CASSPAEGTIEAFF. Using reference TRBV3-1 and TRBJ1-1 for the parts outside the CDR3, the full variable domain is DTAVSQTPKYLVTQMGNDKSIKCEQNLGHDTMYWYKQDSKKFLKIMFSYNNKELIINETVPNRFSPKSPDKAHLNLHINSLELGDSAVYFCASSPAEGTIEAFFGQGTRLTVV.